This TCR beta chain originates from a study of shared clonotypes between healthy human individuals. Study-level background: CD4 naive and memory got three plates each, CD8 naive two, CD8 memory one. Study observations and caveats: Clonotypes shared by all four sorted-subset donors had higher generation probabilities than non-shared clonotypes.

Deep was the level used in running the assay. TCRdb's copy holds only in-frame clones and misses some; the assay was immunoSEQ multiplex PCR. The data contain 2 million to 2.5 million clones, nearly 97% of them singletons. Trimming removed 11 bases at V and 2 bases at J, with 12 bases between. CDR1 and CDR2 from the germline V gene are SNHLY and FYNNEI. The CDR3 length is 12 residues. To note about this clone: What it recognizes is unknown.

The genes are TRBV2 and TRBJ2-5; D not certain. Sequencing was performed on naive CD4+ T cells sorted from blood. Regarding subset: CD45RA+ positively selected. This clonotype originated in a young man in good health. The CDR3 nucleotides read TGTGCCGGAAAGGAGAGTCAAGAGACCCAGTACTTC. Translated, it gives CAGKESQETQYF.